This T cell receptor (beta chain) was sequenced for a study of T-cell memory formation after mild COVID-19. General study points: Clones that contracted from day 15 to 85 were balanced CD4/CD8, while later expanders leaned CD4+.

From the 5' RACE reads, TCRdb called clonotypes with MiXCR, one entry per CDR3 protein. This sample has tens of thousands of distinct CDR3 sequences, with 5% to 7% found just once. As to this clonotype: Its target is unknown.

The sample comprised PBMCs or a T cell subset sorted from them (not recorded which). This TCR was recovered from an adult who had mild COVID-19 (a few samples of this study predate the infection). Cell type and time point are not known.

Written as DNA, the CDR3 is TGTGCCAGCAGTTTGTGGTCTAACACTGAAGCTTTCTTT. Amino acids: CASSLWSNTEAFF. The rearrangement joins TRBV12-3 or TRBV12-4 to TRBJ1-1, with D unclear. The length of the CDR3 is 13 residues. The V and J ends lost 3 bases and 2 bases respectively, with 7 bases between them.